This T cell receptor beta chain was identified in a study of cytomegalovirus exposure and HLA in healthy donors. Findings and limits, study-wide: In the 120 or so validation repertoires, about 95% of cluster scores exceeded 0, per a later analysis.

A word on this clone: Antigen unknown.

The trim removed 1 base at V and 6 bases at J, leaving 20 bases unmatched. Germline CDR1 reads MGHRA; CDR2 reads YSYEKL. The CDR3 length is 20 residues. The data were produced by immunoSEQ multiplex PCR, yet TCRdb's version contains in-frame clones alone and is incomplete. The sample has about 63,000 clones, approximately 95% seen once; the top ten hold over 6%. The chain links TRBV4-1 to TRBJ2-1; 8 bases line up with TRBD1. Sequences were obtained from PBMCs. This clonotype was sampled from a woman aged 18-30 years in good health and CMV-seropositive. CDR3 DNA sequence: TGCGCCAGCAGCCAAGCAGGACAGGGTTTAAGGGGACGGAGGGGCAATGAGCAGTTCTTC. Its protein is CASSQAGQGLRGRRGNEQFF.